The 18 T cell receptor beta chains reported below all come from one sample, sequenced in a study of Graves' ophthalmopathy and Graves' hyperthyroidism. Amplifying from RNA transcripts, the study obtained TCR beta CDR3 regions. HTBI-primed RT-PCR formed the first round, and a multiplex PCR formed the second. TCRdb reprocessed the multiplex PCR reads with MiXCR, giving one entry per CDR3 protein. The table shows roughly 610,000 distinct CDR3 sequences, with 22% occurring only once. Sequenced sample: peripheral blood. These receptors were obtained from a woman aged 18-29 years with stable Graves' hyperthyroidism. Some clones in this sample may be carry-over from other donors' samples.

The DNA for the CDR3 is TGTGCCACCGCGTCCTCGACACGGTTTAGCAATCAGCCCCAGCATTTT. Its protein is CATASSTRFSNQPQHF. The chain joins TRBV24-1 to TRBJ1-5; no definite D call. V gave up 9 bases and J gave up 0 bases, with 17 bases separating them. The CDR3 has 16 residues. Germline V lookup: CDR1 KGHDR, CDR2 SFDVKD.

This clonotype was counted ten times or more. The chain uses TRBV20-1 and TRBJ2-7; D might be TRBD2 (6 bases). From germline, CDR1 is DFQATT and CDR2 SNEGSKA (reference sequence). V lost 4 bases, J lost 4 bases, and 17 bases lay in between. The CDR3 extends over 14 amino acids. The CDR3 DNA reads as TGCAGTGCTACCCCCCCACTAGCTCCATACGAGCAGTACTTC. Translating gives CSATPPLAPYEQYF.

This clonotype was seen repeatedly, ten times or more. This sequence joins TRBV28 and TRBJ1-1, with D tentatively TRBD1 (5 bases). CDR3 size: 14 residues. Germline lookup yields CDR1 MDHEN and CDR2 SYDVKM. V was shortened by 3 bases and J by 1 base, with 9 bases between the two germline ends. The chain's CDR3 is CASSLTVPNTEAFF. The CDR3 nucleotides are TGTGCCAGCAGTTTGACAGTGCCGAACACTGAAGCTTTCTTT.

The table lists this clonotype with many counts. The CDR3 reads CASSSLSWGEGNTIYF. The CDR3 region has the DNA TGTGCCAGCAGTTCTCTGAGCTGGGGGGAAGGAAACACCATATATTTT. V and J are TRBV12-3 or TRBV12-4 and TRBJ1-3; D is possibly TRBD1 (5 bases). This CDR3 has 16 residues. V was cut by 4 bases and J by 4 bases, with 17 bases left in between.

The chain carries TRBV6-1 and TRBJ2-7; 9 nucleotides match TRBD1. The CDR3 sequence is 16 residues long. Germline lookup yields CDR1 MNHNS and CDR2 SASEGT. V lost 4 bases to trimming and J lost 7 bases; unmatched junction nucleotides: 14. The CDR3 loop reads CASSAAPGTGSFEQYF. The DNA of the CDR3 is TGTGCCAGCAGTGCTGCCCCCGGGACAGGGTCTTTTGAGCAGTACTTC.

This clonotype has only a few counts. The chain uses TRBV2 and TRBJ1-1; weak D call: TRBD1 (5 bases). V dropped 6 bases and J dropped 6 bases, with 14 bases sitting between them. The CDR3 runs 13 residues. In germline, CDR1 is SNHLY, CDR2 FYNNEI. The chain's CDR3 is CASRPLGVAEAFF. The CDR3 DNA follows: TGTGCCAGCAGACCCCTGGGGGTAGCTGAAGCTTTCTTT.

This clonotype occurred many times. The chain carries TRBV30 and TRBJ2-7; 10 bases line up with TRBD2. Germline lookup yields CDR1 GTSNPN and CDR2 SVGIG (reference sequence). Trimming took 0 bases from V and 10 from J; bases not matched to a gene: 6. The CDR3 totals 13 residues. CDR3 sequence reads: CAWSVLAGVRQYF. For the CDR3, the DNA is TGTGCCTGGAGTGTCCTAGCGGGAGTCCGTCAGTACTTC. The full variable domain, rest sourced from reference TRBV30 and TRBJ2-7, is SQTIHQWPATLVQPVGSPLSLECTVEGTSNPNLYWYRQAAGRGLQLLFYSVGIGQISSEVPQNLSASRPQDRQFILSSKKLLLSDSGFYLCAWSVLAGVRQYFGPGTRLTVT.

This clonotype was counted at least ten times. The V gene is TRBV20-1, the J gene TRBJ1-6; a weak D match, TRBD1 (6 bases). V was pared by 4 bases and J by 8 bases, with 15 bases between. Per germline, CDR1 DFQATT and CDR2 SNEGSKA (reference sequence). This CDR3 has 14 residues. The CDR3 reads CSAKPEGGDSPLHF. In nucleotides, the CDR3 is TGCAGTGCTAAACCCGAGGGGGGGGATTCACCCCTCCACTTT.

This clonotype was observed at least ten times. The genes are TRBV24-1 and TRBJ2-7, with 14 bases lining up with TRBD2. The CDR3 is made up of 16 amino acids. Germline CDR1 and CDR2: KGHDR and SFDVKD. The V segment lost 4 bases and the J segment 4 bases; nucleotides outside the gene matches: 5. CDR3 residues: CATSDSGTSGRYEQYF. CDR3 DNA: TGTGCCACCAGTGACTCTGGGACTAGCGGGAGATACGAGCAGTACTTC.

The CDR3 here is CASSQDVPASDGYTF. CDR3 DNA: TGTGCCAGCAGCCAAGACGTTCCAGCCTCGGATGGCTACACCTTC. This chain uses TRBV3-1 with TRBJ1-2, with D uncertain. Germline V lookup: CDR1 LGHDT, CDR2 YNNKEL (reference sequence). The CDR3 is made up of 15 amino acids. Between the trimmed V and J ends, which lost 0 bases and 6 bases, there was a span of 14 bases.

This clonotype was observed many times. The chain links TRBV7-3 to TRBJ1-1; D call uncertain. There are 13 residues in the CDR3. CDR1 is SGHTA, CDR2 FQGTGA, per germline. Between the trimmed V and J ends, which lost 3 bases and 5 bases, there was a span of 10 bases. The CDR3, as DNA: TGTGCCAGCAGCTTTAGTCCTGGGACTGAAGCTTTCTTT. Its translation is CASSFSPGTEAFF.

This chain connects TRBV2 to TRBJ2-2, with TRBD1 identical over 10 bases. J was trimmed by 4 bases and V by 11 bases; bases with no gene match: 10. CDR3 length equals 15 residues. CDR1 is SNHLY and CDR2 is FYNNEI in the germline V gene. As DNA, the CDR3 is TGTGCCTGCACCCGACAGGGGGCAGGCACCGGGGAGCTGTTTTTT. It codes for CACTRQGAGTGELFF.

This clonotype was picked up many times. This sequence joins TRBV2 and TRBJ2-7; 7 bases map to TRBD2. CDR1 is SNHLY, CDR2 FYNNEI, per germline. The CDR3 is 15 residues long. The trim removed 8 bases at V and 1 base at J, leaving 11 bases unmatched. DNA of the CDR3: TGTGCCAGCCTGCCCGGGCGGGGGAGTTCCTACGAGCAGTACTTC. Its protein product is CASLPGRGSSYEQYF.

The sample holds many counts of this clonotype. The chain carries TRBV29-1 and TRBJ1-1; D unclear. Germline V gives CDR1 SQVTM, CDR2 ANQGSEA. The CDR3 has 9 residues. This CDR3 reads CSSDTEAFF. The DNA of the CDR3 is TGCAGTTCGGACACTGAAGCTTTCTTT.

This clonotype was counted at least ten times. The CDR3 is CASQGILAEQYF. The CDR3 nucleotides are TGTGCCAGCCAGGGAATCTTGGCCGAGCAGTACTTC. The chain recombines TRBV7-9 with TRBJ2-7; possibly TRBD1 for D (5 bases). The CDR3 contains 12 residues. Germline loops: CDR1 SEHNR, CDR2 FQNEAQ (reference sequence). Trimming removed 8 bases at V and 6 bases at J, with 14 bases between.

This clonotype was picked up many times. The chain is built from TRBV19 and TRBJ1-2; D is undetermined. CDR3 length: 14 residues. Looked up from germline, CDR1 is LNHDA and CDR2 is SQIVND (reference sequence). The V gene lost 5 bases and the J gene lost 4 bases, with 14 bases spanning the gap. The DNA for the CDR3 is TGTGCCAGTAGTCAACGGTTGGGTGTCTATGGCTACACCTTC. This codes for CASSQRLGVYGYTF.

This clonotype came up many times. The chain couples TRBV29-1 to TRBJ1-1; D not certain. The CDR3 is 10 amino acids. V lost 7 bases and J lost 1, with 4 bases in between. Germline V gives CDR1 SQVTM, CDR2 ANQGSEA. CDR3 in DNA: TGCAGCGGAGAGAACACTGAAGCTTTCTTT. Residues: CSGENTEAFF.

Only a few counts were recorded for this clonotype. The rearrangement uses TRBV20-1 and TRBJ2-2; 8 bases fit TRBD2. This CDR3 is built from 13 residues. Germline loops: CDR1 DFQATT, CDR2 SNEGSKA (reference sequence). This CDR3 is CSALAGSTGELFF. CDR3 nucleotides: TGCAGCGCCTTAGCGGGAAGCACCGGGGAGCTGTTTTTT.